Described below is a single T cell receptor (beta chain) sequence and its context. This sample was included in a study of cytomegalovirus exposure and HLA in healthy donors. The CDR3 extends over 13 amino acids. Per germline, CDR1 MGHRA and CDR2 YSYEKL. J was trimmed by 3 bases and V by 4 bases; bases with no gene match: 3. The table came from immunoSEQ multiplex PCR; TCRdb's copy has only in-frame clones and leaves some out. The sample carries hundreds of thousands of clones, about nine tenths recorded once. The sequence was obtained from a woman aged 18 to 35 in good health and CMV-seronegative. The chain joins TRBV4-1 to TRBJ2-7, with TRBD1 identical over 7 bases. Sequenced material: PBMCs. The CDR3 loop reads CASSPGQDYEQYF. The CDR3 DNA reads as TGCGCCAGCAGCCCAGGACAGGACTACGAGCAGTACTTC.